In this sample, the clone carrying this TCR beta chain turned up a few times. The antigen remains unidentified. In each case, RNA was isolated and then reverse transcribed into cDNA as the sequencing template. TCRdb keeps only in-frame clones here, not all; method: immunoSEQ multiplex PCR. The repertoire consists of about 250,000 clones, with about 60% occurring once and the leading ten covering about 0.89%. Treatment described: oral pan-JAK inhibitor, 5-10 mg twice daily. Patients with alopecia areata provided lesional scalp punch biopsies as well as peripheral blood. CDR3 length: 13 residues. The germline CDR1 and CDR2 sequences are SQVTM and ANQGSEA. V was clipped by 7 bases and J by 5 bases; unmatched bases: 7. The entry originates in a study of CD8+ T cells in alopecia areata. Regarding the study as a whole: As there was one nonresponder, how baseline CD8+ expansion relates to response remains uncertain. Lesional scalp displayed greater clonality than normal scalp, most notably in alopecia totalis/universalis. Scalp clonality and expanded CD8+ clones among the top 100 fell significantly with tofacitinib.

The TCR comes from a human donor with alopecia areata. Specimen: CD4+ T cells sorted from blood, collected around week 53, from a patient treated with tofacitinib. The J gene is TRBJ1-4, the V gene TRBV29-1; 7 bases are a match to TRBD1. The CDR3 DNA reads TGCAGCGCCACACAGGGGATGAATGAAAAACTGTTTTTT. It codes for CSATQGMNEKLFF.